This TCR beta chain originates from a study of a mutant IDH1 vaccine in newly diagnosed glioma. Turning to the study itself: Patients were pretreated with radiotherapy, temozolomide, or both, mostly both.

Per germline, CDR1 SGHRS and CDR2 YFSETQ. With 0 bases removed from V and 6 bases from J, the gap between germline ends came to 18 bases. This CDR3 is built from 16 residues. With regard to this clone: Its antigen is not known.

TCRdb keeps only in-frame clones here, not all; method: immunoSEQ multiplex PCR. Counted here are fewer than 30,000 clones, about 76% occurring once; the ten biggest clones make up roughly a tenth. Time point given: week 5, during vaccination. The vaccine gave 300 ug of a 20-mer mutant IDH1 peptide subcutaneously per dose. Sample: PBMCs, taken from a glioma patient whose treatment included an IDH1 peptide vaccine. The source is a man aged 35 to 55 with glioma. This chain joins TRBV5-1 and TRBJ1-1; a possible D gene is TRBD1 (5 bases). The CDR3 loop is CASSLASQGNRAEAFF. The CDR3 DNA sequence: TGCGCCAGCAGCTTGGCTTCCCAGGGAAATCGGGCTGAAGCTTTCTTT.